Below are 18 T cell receptor beta chains sequenced from a single sample in a study of shared clonotypes between healthy human individuals. Method: immunoSEQ multiplex PCR; TCRdb's copy keeps in-frame clones and lacks some. The sample lists approximately 400,000 clones; 90% to 97% were seen once. Sequencing used memory CD8+ T cells sorted from blood. Subset of the sample: CD45RO+ cells pooled with CCR7-negative TemRA cells. The receptors originated from a young man in good health.

The chain recombines TRBV7-6 with TRBJ2-3; 7 nucleotides line up with TRBD1. The CDR3 sequence is 14 residues long. The junction had 7 bases not matched to a gene; V was cut back by 5 bases and J by 5 bases. The germline gives CDR1 SGHVS, CDR2 FNYEAQ. In DNA, the CDR3 is TGTGCCAGCAGCCCGCGACAGGGTCAAGATACGCAGTATTTT. It codes for CASSPRQGQDTQYF.

This clone appeared once. The rearrangement joins TRBV11-2 to TRBJ2-7, with unresolved D. There are 14 residues in the CDR3. Germline loops: CDR1 SGHAT, CDR2 FQNNGV. The ends were cut back, 4 bases at V and 4 bases at J, with 14 bases in the middle. For the CDR3, the DNA is TGTGCCAGCAGCTCCAACTGGCTAATTTACGAGCAGTACTTC. It codes for CASSSNWLIYEQYF.

The V and J genes are TRBV28 and TRBJ2-7; the D gene is possibly TRBD1 (6 bases). The CDR3 length is 12 residues. The V end was cut by 7 bases, the J end by 5 bases, with 12 bases between. Germline assignment: CDR1 MDHEN and CDR2 SYDVKM. As DNA, the CDR3 is TGTGCCAGCACCCAGGGGTTACACGAGCAGTACTTC. Residues: CASTQGLHEQYF.

This rearrangement joins TRBV2 to TRBJ2-3, with 8 positions matching TRBD1. With V trimmed by 8 bases and J by 3 bases, 7 bases remained unmatched. This CDR3 spans 14 amino acids. From germline, CDR1 is SNHLY and CDR2 FYNNEI. CDR3 coding DNA: TGTGCCAGCTGCCCGACAGGGGAAACAGATACGCAGTATTTT. Translation: CASCPTGETDTQYF.

The genes are TRBV2 and TRBJ2-7; D may be TRBD1 (6 bases). The CDR3 covers 14 residues. The V gene's germline CDR1 is SNHLY and CDR2 FYNNEI. Between the trimmed V and J ends, which lost 3 bases and 0 bases, there was a span of 9 bases. CDR3 sequence: CASSEETGSYEQYF. CDR3 sequence (DNA): TGTGCCAGCAGTGAGGAGACAGGCTCCTACGAGCAGTACTTC.

The V call is TRBV2, the J call TRBJ2-2, with 7 positions matching TRBD1. This CDR3 spans 13 amino acids. CDR1 is SNHLY, CDR2 FYNNEI, per germline. V shed 3 bases and J 6 bases; nucleotides not matched to a gene: 1. In DNA form, the CDR3 reads TGTGCCAGCAGTGACCAGGGGGCCGGGGAGCTGTTTTTT. It specifies CASSDQGAGELFF.

The chain links TRBV7-9 to TRBJ2-5; 9 nucleotides align to TRBD1. This CDR3 has 15 residues. Trimming took 4 bases from V and 5 from J; bases not matched to a gene: 8. Germline assignment: CDR1 SEHNR and CDR2 FQNEAQ (reference sequence). This CDR3 reads CASSSTDRGVETQYF. In DNA form, the CDR3 reads TGTGCCAGCAGCTCCACGGACAGGGGAGTGGAGACCCAGTACTTC. Based on the CDR3 plus reference TRBV7-9 and TRBJ2-5, the full variable domain is DTGVSQNPRHKITKRGQNVTFRCDPISEHNRLYWYRQTLGQGPEFLTYFQNEAQLEKSRLLSDRFSAERPKGSFSTLEIQRTEQGDSAMYLCASSSTDRGVETQYFGPGTRLLVL.

CDR3 DNA: TGCGCCAGCAGCTCTCCGGGACTAGCGGGAAAGACCCAGTACTTC. Residues: CASSSPGLAGKTQYF. The V and J genes are TRBV5-1 and TRBJ2-5; TRBD2 matches at 13 bases. V dropped 3 bases and J dropped 6; count of bases not matched to a gene: 5. Per germline, CDR1 SGHRS and CDR2 YFSETQ. The CDR3 spans 15 residues.

V is TRBV5-1 and J is TRBJ2-7, with 10 bases lining up with TRBD2. The germline V gene encodes CDR1 SGHRS and CDR2 YFSETQ. CDR3 length equals 16 residues. V lost 3 bases to trimming and J lost 1 base; unmatched junction nucleotides: 7. The CDR3 spells CASSSVAGGRSYEQYF. The CDR3 DNA is TGCGCCAGCAGCTCAGTAGCGGGAGGTAGGTCCTACGAGCAGTACTTC.

The chain has TRBV21-1 and TRBJ2-5; the table names TRBD1, a call not compared with the DNA. TRBV21-1 is given as a pseudogene. This CDR3 is 16 amino acids long. DNA of the CDR3: TGTGCCAGCAGCCACAAGGACAGGGTGTCGCAAGAGACCCAGTACTTC. Its protein product is CASSHKDRVSQETQYF.

The rearrangement uses TRBV4-1 and TRBJ2-7; weak D call: TRBD1 (6 bases). CDR3 length equals 14 residues. Germline V gene lookup returns CDR1 MGHRA and CDR2 YSYEKL. Trimming took 4 bases from V and 5 from J, leaving 15 bases between them. The CDR3 region is CASSLFQGTDEQYF. The DNA for the CDR3 is TGCGCCAGCAGCCTATTTCAGGGGACCGACGAGCAGTACTTC.

The chain has TRBV14 and TRBJ2-1, with TRBD2 matching 11 bases. Germline-derived CDR1 and CDR2 are SGHDN and FVKESK. The V segment lost 2 bases and the J segment 4 bases; nucleotides outside the gene matches: 7. This CDR3 has 17 residues. The chain's CDR3 is CASSQRYGTSGYNEQFF. The CDR3 bases are TGTGCCAGCAGCCAAAGATACGGGACTAGCGGATACAATGAGCAGTTCTTC. Full variable domain (remainder filled in from reference TRBV14 and TRBJ2-1): EAGVTQFPSHSVIEKGQTVTLRCDPISGHDNLYWYRRVMGKEIKFLLHFVKESKQDESGMPNNRFLAERTGGTYSTLKVQPAELEDSGVYFCASSQRYGTSGYNEQFFGPGTRLTVL.

This rearrangement joins TRBV27 to TRBJ2-2; TRBD2 matches at 10 bases. The CDR3 is 15 amino acids. The V gene end was trimmed by 7 bases and the J gene end by 6 bases; junction bases not matched to a gene: 8. Germline values: CDR1 MNHEY, CDR2 SMNVEV (reference sequence). The CDR3, as DNA: TGTGCCAGCACGGTGGCTAGCGGGAGCCCCGGGGAGCTGTTTTTT. Amino acids: CASTVASGSPGELFF.

The chain couples TRBV7-9 to TRBJ1-3, with 9 bases lining up with TRBD1. Per germline, CDR1 SEHNR and CDR2 FQNEAQ (reference sequence). This CDR3 is built from 14 residues. Trimming took 5 bases from V and 7 from J; bases not matched to a gene: 6. CDR3 region: CASSDTGGENTIYF. CDR3 nucleotides: TGTGCCAGCAGCGATACAGGGGGCGAGAACACCATATATTTT. The whole variable domain, filled in from reference TRBV7-9 and TRBJ1-3, reads DTGVSQNPRHKITKRGQNVTFRCDPISEHNRLYWYRQTLGQGPEFLTYFQNEAQLEKSRLLSDRFSAERPKGSFSTLEIQRTEQGDSAMYLCASSDTGGENTIYFGEGSWLTVV.

This rearrangement joins TRBV2 to TRBJ2-2; unclear D gene. Per the germline V gene, CDR1 is SNHLY and CDR2 is FYNNEI. The CDR3 consists of 11 residues. The ends were cut back, 7 bases at V and 0 bases at J, with 0 bases in the middle. CDR3 region: CASTNTGELFF. DNA of the CDR3: TGTGCCAGCACGAACACCGGGGAGCTGTTTTTT. Supplemented by reference TRBV2 and TRBJ2-2, the full variable domain reads EPEVTQTPSHQVTQMGQEVILRCVPISNHLYFYWYRQILGQKVEFLVSFYNNEISEKSEIFDDQFSVERPDGSNFTLKIRSTKLEDSAMYFCASTNTGELFFGEGSRLTVL.

The chain employs TRBV4-1 and TRBJ1-1; 9 bases line up with TRBD1. This CDR3 contains 16 residues. The trim removed 4 bases at V and 1 base at J, leaving 7 bases unmatched. Germline CDR1 MGHRA, CDR2 YSYEKL. CDR3 DNA sequence: TGCGCCAGCAGCCGACTTCCGGGACAGGGGAACACTGAAGCTTTCTTT. Its translation: CASSRLPGQGNTEAFF.

This chain connects TRBV10-1 to TRBJ1-5; no reliable D call. The germline V gene encodes CDR1 WNHNN and CDR2 SYGVQD (reference sequence). The CDR3 length is 12 residues. Trimming took 6 bases from V and 1 from J, leaving 4 bases between them. In DNA, the CDR3 is TGCGCCAGCAGGGACAGCAATCAGCCCCAGCATTTT. Translating gives CASRDSNQPQHF.

Worth noting for this clone: The sample carries other DNA sequences with the same CDR3. The chain combines TRBV18 with TRBJ1-3; no firm D call. V lost 2 bases to trimming and J lost 4 bases, with 6 bases between them. CDR3 length equals 13 residues. Per the germline V gene, CDR1 is KGHSH and CDR2 is LQKENI. DNA for the CDR3: TGTGCCAGCTCACCAGGTGAAGGAAACACCATATATTTT. Translation: CASSPGEGNTIYF.